These T cell receptor beta chains were read from a single sample in a study of blood T cell repertoires in COVID-19. Clones were sequenced by immunoSEQ multiplex PCR, and TCRdb holds only the in-frame ones, with some missing. The table lists 150,000 to 200,000 clones, 85% to 95% of them singletons, with roughly 5% in the top ten. Material: peripheral blood. These receptors were taken from a woman aged 50 to 65 with acute or convalescent COVID-19. The conserved cysteine and the conserved F or W are not part of the CDR3 here. The order of the fields is CDR3 protein, V gene, J gene.

CDR3 protein: ASSFWQGNEKLF; V gene: TRBV27; J gene: TRBJ1-4
CDR3 protein: AISEVTSLYEQY; V gene: TRBV10-3; J gene: TRBJ2-7
CDR3 protein: ATSVSSGPPGTQY; V gene: TRBV24-1; J gene: TRBJ2-3
CDR3 protein: ASTNPGRRETQY; V gene: TRBV19; J gene: TRBJ2-5
CDR3 protein: ASSRFDSYEQY; V gene: TRBV5-1; J gene: TRBJ2-7
CDR3 protein: ASRSETEAF; V gene: TRBV12-3/TRBV12-4; J gene: TRBJ1-1
CDR3 protein: ASSQWVGGYNEQF; V gene: TRBV4-3; J gene: TRBJ2-1
CDR3 protein: ASSPTLPGQGNSPLH; V gene: TRBV7-6; J gene: TRBJ1-6
CDR3 protein: ASNLLMNTGELF; V gene: TRBV28; J gene: TRBJ2-2
CDR3 protein: SASPPGLARIAYEQY; V gene: TRBV20-1; J gene: TRBJ2-7
CDR3 protein: AWRDRGPNNEQF; V gene: TRBV30; J gene: TRBJ2-1
CDR3 protein: ASSGIPTRREGLTNEQF; V gene: TRBV7-3; J gene: TRBJ2-1
CDR3 protein: ASSERGGGLRTEAF; V gene: TRBV6-1; J gene: TRBJ1-1
CDR3 protein: ASSVGGYEQY; V gene: TRBV3-1/TRBV3-2; J gene: TRBJ2-7
CDR3 protein: ATSNSLGTGGYEQY; V gene: TRBV24-1; J gene: TRBJ2-7
CDR3 protein: ASSPLWWDRGTYEQY; V gene: TRBV6-6; J gene: TRBJ2-7
CDR3 protein: ASSLGGRANYGYT; V gene: TRBV28; J gene: TRBJ1-2
CDR3 protein: ASSQGTSVGTGELF; V gene: TRBV7-3; J gene: TRBJ2-2
CDR3 protein: ASRTLRGVNSNQPQH; V gene: TRBV28; J gene: TRBJ1-5
CDR3 protein: ATSDRKTSADNEQF; V gene: TRBV24-1; J gene: TRBJ2-1
CDR3 protein: SVRHARQTRVSTDTQY; V gene: TRBV29-1; J gene: TRBJ2-3
CDR3 protein: ASSRSGSSGELF; V gene: TRBV19; J gene: TRBJ2-2
CDR3 protein: ASSLRLRPGTGGLEAF; V gene: TRBV6-2/TRBV6-3; J gene: TRBJ1-1
CDR3 protein: ASGSDRVRNNEQF; V gene: TRBV12-5; J gene: TRBJ2-1
CDR3 protein: ASSEGSSGVQETQY; V gene: TRBV18; J gene: TRBJ2-5